Each of the 18 T cell receptor beta chains below was sequenced from the same sample in a study of cytomegalovirus exposure and HLA in healthy donors. It was with 60 Vbeta and 13 Jbeta primers that the PCR ran. Clones were read by immunoSEQ multiplex PCR, and TCRdb kept only the in-frame ones, dropping some. Of some 110,000 clones in the sample, approximately 76% were seen once. What was sequenced was PBMCs. The receptors were sampled from a man aged 45-65 years in good health and CMV-seropositive.

This chain uses TRBV12-5 with TRBJ2-2; 9 bases agree with TRBD1. The CDR3 totals 16 residues. The trim removed 5 bases at V and 4 bases at J, leaving 8 bases unmatched. The V gene's germline CDR1 is LGHNT and CDR2 FRNRAP. In nucleotides, the CDR3 is TGTGCTAGTGGTCTCGGACAGGGGACGGGCACCGGGGAGCTGTTTTTT. Protein sequence: CASGLGQGTGTGELFF.

The sample holds a few counts of this clone. Germline and junction disagree at one end, which may indicate a read error. V usage is TRBV7-9 and J usage is TRBJ2-1; 10 positions agree with TRBD2. The CDR3 contains 14 residues. From germline, CDR1 is SEHNR and CDR2 FQNEAQ (reference sequence). CDR3 region: CASSLAGVTDEQFF. The CDR3 DNA follows: TGTGCCAGCAGCCTAGCGGGAGTAACCGATGAGCAGTTCTTC. The whole variable domain, filled in from reference TRBV7-9 and TRBJ2-1, reads DTGVSQNPRHKITKRGQNVTFRCDPISEHNRLYWYRQTLGQGPEFLTYFQNEAQLEKSRLLSDRFSAERPKGSFSTLEIQRTEQGDSAMYLCASSLAGVTDEQFFGPGTRLTVL.

This clone was counted once. This sample includes further DNA sequences coding for the same CDR3. The chain carries TRBV29-1 and TRBJ1-2, with 7 positions matching TRBD1. CDR3 size: 12 residues. J gave up 3 bases and V 4 bases, and 2 bases lay outside the gene matches. From germline, CDR1 is SQVTM and CDR2 ANQGSEA. The CDR3 nucleotides read TGCAGCGTTGGGACAGGCGACTATGGCTACACCTTC. This sequence encodes CSVGTGDYGYTF. The whole variable domain, remainder taken from reference TRBV29-1 and TRBJ1-2, is SAVISQKPSRDICQRGTSLTIQCQVDSQVTMMFWYRQQPGQSLTLIATANQGSEATYESGFVIDKFPISRPNLTFSTLTVSNMSPEDSSIYLCSVGTGDYGYTFGSGTRLTVV.

The chain uses TRBV27 and TRBJ1-1, with D uncertain. CDR3 length: 14 residues. Germline CDR1 MNHEY, CDR2 SMNVEV (reference sequence). Deletions cut 8 bases from V and 0 bases from J, with 13 bases between. CDR3 DNA sequence: TGTGCCAGCGGCCTCCAGGCCTTGAACACTGAAGCTTTCTTT. Protein sequence: CASGLQALNTEAFF.

The chain uses TRBV19 and TRBJ2-3, with 15 bases identical to TRBD2. Unmatched junction bases numbered 13, after V lost 4 bases and J lost 5 bases. CDR3 length: 19 residues. The germline gives CDR1 LNHDA, CDR2 SQIVND (reference sequence). The DNA of the CDR3 is TGTGCCAGTAGTAGGTTCCCGGGACTAGCGGGAGGCCGGGTAGATACGCAGTATTTT. Protein product: CASSRFPGLAGGRVDTQYF.

In its sample, this clone was seen a few times. The chain uses TRBV29-1 and TRBJ2-7; D is possibly TRBD1 (6 bases). Deletions cut 6 bases from V and 6 bases from J, with 21 bases between. The germline V gene has CDR1 SQVTM and CDR2 ANQGSEA. CDR3 length equals 14 residues. The DNA for the CDR3 is TGCAGCGTCCTACGCTTCCCAGGGGTCCCCGAGCAGTACTTC. Protein sequence: CSVLRFPGVPEQYF.

A few counts support this clone. The chain links TRBV4-2 to TRBJ1-1, with a possible D match to TRBD1 (6 bases). Trimming left V 4 bases short and J 11 bases short, with 14 bases between. This CDR3 spans 12 amino acids. Germline V gene data show CDR1 as LGHNA and CDR2 as YNFKEQ. CDR3 nucleotides: TGTGCCAGCAGCCTTAACGCAGGGGAGGCTTTCTTT. Translation: CASSLNAGEAFF.

This sequence joins TRBV28 and TRBJ2-1, with TRBD2 as a possible D gene (6 bases). Trimming took 6 bases from V and 0 from J, leaving 12 bases between them. Germline V gives CDR1 MDHEN, CDR2 SYDVKM. The length of the CDR3 is 15 residues. CDR3 protein: CASREGPASYNEQFF. CDR3 bases: TGTGCCAGCAGGGAGGGTCCGGCCTCCTACAATGAGCAGTTCTTC.

This CDR3 reads CARGTPGGECEQYF. The CDR3 DNA reads TGCGCCAGGGGGACCCCGGGGGGGGAATGCGAGCAGTACTTC. The V gene is TRBV23-1, the J gene TRBJ2-7; 8 bases agree with TRBD2. TRBV23-1 is classed as an ORF, of uncertain function. V was pared by 9 bases and J by 6 bases, with 13 bases of the junction left unmatched. The CDR3 spans 14 residues.

The V call is TRBV11-3, the J call TRBJ1-1; no definite D call. V lost 0 bases and J lost 3, with 5 bases in between. This CDR3 has 13 amino acids. CDR1 and CDR2 from the germline V gene are SGHNT and YENEEA. This CDR3 reads CASSLDSDTEAFF. The CDR3 nucleotides are TGTGCCAGCAGCTTAGATTCGGACACTGAAGCTTTCTTT.

This clone was detected a few times. V usage is TRBV5-4 and J usage is TRBJ1-1, with D unclear. Looked up from germline, CDR1 is SGHNT and CDR2 is YYREEE (reference sequence). Trimming shortened V by 1 base and J by 6 bases, and 7 bases separated the two germline ends. The CDR3 consists of 12 residues. Written as DNA, the CDR3 is TGTGCCAGCAGCTTGCCACAAGCTGAAGCTTTCTTT. Protein product: CASSLPQAEAFF. Complete variable domain (other parts from reference TRBV5-4 and TRBJ1-1): ETGVTQSPTHLIKTRGQQVTLRCSSQSGHNTVSWYQQALGQGPQFIFQYYREEENGRGNFPPRFSGLQFPNYSSELNVNALELDDSALYLCASSLPQAEAFFGQGTRLTVV.

This clone was recorded a few times. This chain connects TRBV11-2 to TRBJ1-5, with D tentatively TRBD1 (6 bases). Per germline, CDR1 SGHAT and CDR2 FQNNGV. V was clipped by 3 bases and J by 2 bases, with 11 bases between them. The CDR3 has 15 residues. The CDR3 region has the DNA TGTGCCAGCAGCTTGCAGGGGCTCGGCAATCAGCCCCAGCATTTT. It specifies CASSLQGLGNQPQHF.

The DNA of the CDR3 is TGTGCCAGTAGTGGACCGGGACAGTTCAATCAGCCCCAGCATTTT. It codes for CASSGPGQFNQPQHF. The chain combines TRBV19 with TRBJ1-5; 7 nucleotides align to TRBD1. The V segment lost 5 bases and the J segment 3 bases; nucleotides outside the gene matches: 7. This CDR3 is 15 amino acids long. Germline V lookup: CDR1 LNHDA, CDR2 SQIVND (reference sequence). Looking up the rest from reference TRBV19 and TRBJ1-5 gives the full variable domain: DGGITQSPKYLFRKEGQNVTLSCEQNLNHDAMYWYRQDPGQGLRLIYYSQIVNDFQKGDIAEGYSVSREKKESFPLTVTSAQKNPTAFYLCASSGPGQFNQPQHFGDGTRLSIL.

The chain uses TRBV11-3 and TRBJ2-7, with 9 bases identical to TRBD1. This CDR3 contains 13 residues. Trimming at V came to 4 bases and at J to 9 bases, leaving 7 bases not matched to a gene. Germline lookup yields CDR1 SGHNT and CDR2 YENEEA. CDR3 sequence reads: CASSSGQGLGQYF. The CDR3 nucleotides read TGTGCCAGCAGCTCTGGACAGGGGTTGGGGCAGTACTTC.

V and J are TRBV29-1 and TRBJ1-1; 7 nucleotides align to TRBD1. This CDR3 spans 13 amino acids. The V segment lost 7 bases and the J segment 3 bases; nucleotides outside the gene matches: 8. Germline CDR1 reads SQVTM; CDR2 reads ANQGSEA. In DNA form, the CDR3 reads TGCAGCGGCCAGGACAGGACCTACACTGAAGCTTTCTTT. It codes for CSGQDRTYTEAFF.

The chain couples TRBV5-4 to TRBJ1-1; D is unresolved. Germline V gene lookup returns CDR1 SGHNT and CDR2 YYREEE (reference sequence). Trimming removed 2 bases at V and 1 base at J, with 3 bases between. CDR3 length: 12 amino acids. In DNA form, the CDR3 reads TGTGCCAGCAGCTTCCAGAACACTGAAGCTTTCTTT. Translated, it gives CASSFQNTEAFF. Full variable domain (remainder filled in from reference TRBV5-4 and TRBJ1-1): ETGVTQSPTHLIKTRGQQVTLRCSSQSGHNTVSWYQQALGQGPQFIFQYYREEENGRGNFPPRFSGLQFPNYSSELNVNALELDDSALYLCASSFQNTEAFFGQGTRLTVV.

This sequence joins TRBV13 and TRBJ2-7, with D hard to call. V gave up 1 base and J gave up 6 bases, with 4 bases separating them. The CDR3 contains 11 residues. Germline V gives CDR1 PRHDT, CDR2 FYEKMQ (reference sequence). CDR3 amino acids: CASSLASEQYF. CDR3 coding DNA: TGTGCCAGCAGCTTAGCTTCCGAGCAGTACTTC.

This chain connects TRBV18 to TRBJ2-1; weak D call: TRBD1 (5 bases). This CDR3 has 15 residues. The germline V gene encodes CDR1 KGHSH and CDR2 LQKENI. Trimming stripped 0 bases from V and 8 bases from J, with 14 bases between. The CDR3 is CASSPPPAQAYEQFF. The CDR3 region has the DNA TGTGCCAGCTCACCACCACCCGCACAGGCCTATGAGCAGTTCTTC.